A selection of T cell receptor beta chains follows, all from one sample in a study of blood T cell repertoires in COVID-19. Libraries were prepared by immunoSEQ multiplex PCR; TCRdb keeps only in-frame clonotypes and omits some of them. Of 150,000 to 200,000 clones detected, 88% appear once; the ten largest clones hold 4% to 5%. Material: peripheral blood. These receptors came from a woman aged 25 to 39 with acute or convalescent COVID-19. Each CDR3 is given with its conserved first and last residue. The D gene is left open where the match is weak. Clone size, where shown, is once, few, many, or a class for clones that have expanded.

J	length	size	D	V	CDR3	DNA
TRBJ1-2	13	NA	TRBD1	TRBV12-3/TRBV12-4	CASSKQGVYGYTF	TGTGCCAGCAGTAAACAGGGGGTCTATGGCTACACCTTC
TRBJ1-1	13	NA	TRBD1	TRBV5-1	CASSRDSHTEAFF	TGCGCCAGCAGCCGGGACAGTCACACTGAAGCTTTCTTT
TRBJ1-2	18	few	NA	TRBV24-1	CATSTENNIPPEDYGYTF	TGTGCCACCAGTACCGAGAACAATATCCCCCCGGAGGACTATGGCTACACCTTC
TRBJ2-1	14	NA	NA	TRBV10-1	CASSRDNAGNEQFF	TGCGCCAGCAGCCGAGATAACGCCGGCAATGAGCAGTTCTTC
TRBJ1-6	12	NA	NA	TRBV6-6	CASSPPRSPLHF	TGTGCCAGCAGTCCCCCTAGGTCACCCCTCCACTTT
TRBJ1-6	14	NA	TRBD1	TRBV6-5	CASRRQGPQSPLHF	TGTGCCAGCAGACGACAGGGCCCTCAATCACCCCTCCACTTT
TRBJ2-1	12	NA	NA	TRBV6-5	CASGPGYNEQFF	TGTGCCAGCGGCCCAGGCTACAATGAGCAGTTCTTC
TRBJ2-1	15	NA	TRBD2	TRBV27	CASSFSGRAPNEQFF	TGTGCCAGCAGTTTTAGCGGGAGGGCCCCCAATGAGCAGTTCTTC
TRBJ1-5	14	once	NA	TRBV30	CAWSPAGTRSSRHF	TGTGCCTGGAGTCCCGCCGGGACTCGTTCCAGCCGGCATTTT
TRBJ2-3	13	NA	NA	TRBV5-1	CASSPQVTDTQYF	TGCGCCAGCAGCCCACAGGTGACAGATACGCAGTATTTT
TRBJ2-5	16	once	NA	TRBV4-1	CASSQAERVQQETQYF	TGCGCCAGCAGCCAAGCGGAGCGGGTTCAACAAGAGACCCAGTACTTC
TRBJ1-4	12	NA	NA	TRBV28	CASRSPNEKLFF	TGTGCCAGCAGGAGCCCTAATGAAAAACTGTTTTTT
TRBJ2-1	16	NA	TRBD2	TRBV6-5	CASSSSGGSSYNEQFF	TGTGCCAGCAGTTCTAGCGGCGGTTCCTCCTACAATGAGCAGTTCTTC
TRBJ2-3	14	NA	NA	TRBV27	CASRGDFLTDTQYF	TGTGCCAGCAGGGGGGACTTCCTCACAGATACGCAGTATTTT
TRBJ2-5	15	NA	NA	TRBV2	CASSENRVLQETQYF	TGTGCCAGCAGTGAAAATCGGGTATTGCAAGAGACCCAGTACTTC
TRBJ1-2	16	NA	TRBD1	TRBV5-4	CASSLATHGLGQRYTF	TGTGCCAGCAGCTTGGCCACCCATGGTTTGGGACAGCGCTACACCTTC
TRBJ1-6	15	NA	NA	TRBV5-1	CASSLARGADSPLHF	TGCGCCAGCAGCTTGGCCCGGGGGGCTGATTCACCCCTCCACTTT
TRBJ1-1	13	NA	NA	TRBV28	CASRRTSDTEAFF	TGTGCCAGCAGGAGGACATCGGACACTGAAGCTTTCTTT
TRBJ2-1	12	NA	NA	TRBV4-2	CASSQDRNEQFF	TGTGCCAGCAGCCAAGATCGGAATGAGCAGTTCTTC
TRBJ2-2	14	NA	NA	TRBV30	CARRQVSPTGELFF	TGTGCCCGTCGACAGGTGTCTCCCACCGGGGAGCTGTTTTTT
TRBJ1-1	13	NA	NA	TRBV10-3	CAIGRQVNTEAFF	TGTGCCATCGGCAGACAGGTGAACACTGAAGCTTTCTTT
TRBJ2-2	14	once	TRBD1	TRBV28	CASSPIGTGGELFF	TGTGCCAGCAGCCCCATCGGGACAGGGGGGGAGCTGTTTTTT
TRBJ1-5	14	NA	NA	TRBV5-1	CASSPTGTGQPQHF	TGCGCCAGCAGCCCAACAGGGACCGGCCAGCCCCAGCATTTT
TRBJ2-1	15	NA	TRBD2	TRBV7-2	CASSLSGNSYNEQFF	TGTGCCAGCAGCTTAAGCGGGAACTCCTACAATGAGCAGTTCTTC
TRBJ2-3	13	NA	NA	TRBV5-4	CASNMGGPDTQYF	TGTGCCAGCAACATGGGGGGTCCTGATACGCAGTATTTT
TRBJ1-5	14	NA	NA	TRBV28	CATQGTGGNQPQHF	TGTGCCACCCAGGGTACGGGGGGCAATCAGCCCCAGCATTTT
TRBJ2-1	17	NA	TRBD1	TRBV15	CATSKNRDRGPLNEQFF	TGTGCCACCAGCAAAAACCGGGACAGGGGACCACTCAATGAGCAGTTCTTC
TRBJ1-2	14	few	NA	TRBV18	CASSTTGRDYGYTF	TGTGCCAGCTCAACGACCGGGCGGGACTATGGCTACACCTTC
TRBJ1-1	14	NA	TRBD1	TRBV15	CATSWGQPNTEAFF	TGTGCCACCAGCTGGGGACAGCCGAACACTGAAGCTTTCTTT
TRBJ2-2	18	once	TRBD2	TRBV9	CASSTTLGAGVGTGELFF	TGTGCCAGCAGCACAACGCTCGGAGCGGGAGTTGGAACCGGGGAGCTGTTTTTT
TRBJ2-7	12	NA	TRBD1	TRBV18	CASAQDRAEQYF	TGTGCCAGCGCCCAAGACAGGGCCGAGCAGTACTTC
TRBJ1-6	12	NA	NA	TRBV30	CAWSVRVSPLHF	TGTGCCTGGAGTGTACGAGTGTCACCCCTCCACTTT
TRBJ1-1	14	NA	NA	TRBV11-2	CASSPYRQNTEAFF	TGTGCCAGCAGCCCCTACCGACAGAACACTGAAGCTTTCTTT
TRBJ2-4	15	NA	TRBD1	TRBV5-4	CAVRDSGLAKNIQYF	TGTGCCGTTCGGGACAGCGGATTAGCCAAAAACATTCAGTACTTC
TRBJ2-2	15	NA	TRBD1	TRBV5-1	CASSWDRAATGELFF	TGCGCCAGCAGTTGGGACAGGGCGGCCACCGGGGAGCTGTTTTTT
TRBJ2-7	15	NA	TRBD2	TRBV18	CASSSSGTTTYEQYF	TGTGCCAGCTCATCATCCGGGACTACCACCTACGAGCAGTACTTC
TRBJ2-7	17	NA	TRBD2	TRBV5-1	CASNPGLAGYLSYEQYF	TGCGCCAGCAACCCTGGACTAGCGGGTTACCTCTCCTACGAGCAGTACTTC
TRBJ2-3	16	NA	TRBD2	TRBV28	CASRGRLAGGADTQYF	TGTGCCAGCAGGGGGCGGCTAGCGGGAGGGGCGGATACGCAGTATTTT
TRBJ2-3	12	few	NA	TRBV5-1	CASSRSTDTQYF	TGCGCCAGCTCTAGGAGCACAGATACGCAGTATTTT
TRBJ2-6	17	NA	TRBD1	TRBV9	CASSVGDRGSGANVLTF	TGTGCCAGCAGCGTAGGGGACAGGGGCTCTGGGGCCAACGTCCTGACTTTC
TRBJ2-2	14	NA	NA	TRBV7-8	CASSKSHFSGELFF	TGTGCCAGCAGTAAAAGTCACTTCTCCGGGGAGCTGTTTTTT